Each of the 3 T cell receptor beta chains below was sequenced from the same sample in a study of blood T cell repertoires in COVID-19. TCRdb's copy holds only in-frame clones and misses some; the assay was immunoSEQ multiplex PCR. The sample has over 250,000 clones, roughly nine tenths seen once; the top ten hold around 2%. The sequenced sample consisted of PBMCs or T cells enriched from blood (not recorded which). These receptors all come from a woman aged 18-35 years who had recovered from COVID-19.

The chain is built from TRBV11-2 and TRBJ1-1, with 8 bases that match TRBD1. V dropped 3 bases and J dropped 5; count of bases not matched to a gene: 5. The CDR3 runs 14 residues. Germline CDR1 is SGHAT and CDR2 is FQNNGV. CDR3 residues: CASSFGQGGTEAFF. For the CDR3, the DNA is TGTGCCAGCAGCTTTGGACAGGGAGGTACTGAAGCTTTCTTT.

V gene TRBV3-1 (or the pseudogene TRBV3-2) combines with J gene TRBJ1-2, with a weak D call TRBD1 (5 bases). This CDR3 comprises 12 residues. Germline V CDR1 and CDR2: LGHDT, YNNKEL (reference sequence). The V and J ends lost 5 bases and 5 bases respectively, with 9 bases between them. DNA of the CDR3: TGTGCCAGCAGCGACCGGGGGTATGGCTACACCTTC. Encoded protein: CASSDRGYGYTF.

V is TRBV6-5 and J is TRBJ1-5, with 8 bases lining up with TRBD1. The germline V gene encodes CDR1 MNHEY and CDR2 SVGAGI. With 6 bases clipped from V and 7 bases from J, the junction kept 5 bases outside the gene matches. This CDR3 region has 13 residues. The CDR3 region has the DNA TGTGCCAGCAGCACAGGGGGGCGGCAGCCCCAGCATTTT. Amino acids: CASSTGGRQPQHF.